This T cell receptor beta chain is drawn from a study of blood T cells in healthy people across ages. Sample-barcoded 5' priming and a J-beta primer mix drove a second PCR of 7 to 11 cycles. TCRdb re-called the 5' RACE reads through MiXCR, storing one row per CDR3 protein. The sample has approximately 490,000 distinct CDR3 sequences, 24% seen once. V was clipped by 2 bases and J by 4 bases; unmatched bases: 7. From germline, CDR1 is MNHEY and CDR2 SMNVEV (reference sequence). This CDR3 is built from 15 residues. This same sample was also part of a study on T cells of mothers and their children.

The receptor's source is a boy younger than 18 in good health. The V call is TRBV27, the J call TRBJ2-7, with 8 bases aligning to TRBD1. Specimen: blood. This chain's CDR3 is CASSLDPGGGYEQYF. CDR3 bases: TGTGCCAGCAGTTTAGATCCAGGGGGCGGTTACGAGCAGTACTTC.